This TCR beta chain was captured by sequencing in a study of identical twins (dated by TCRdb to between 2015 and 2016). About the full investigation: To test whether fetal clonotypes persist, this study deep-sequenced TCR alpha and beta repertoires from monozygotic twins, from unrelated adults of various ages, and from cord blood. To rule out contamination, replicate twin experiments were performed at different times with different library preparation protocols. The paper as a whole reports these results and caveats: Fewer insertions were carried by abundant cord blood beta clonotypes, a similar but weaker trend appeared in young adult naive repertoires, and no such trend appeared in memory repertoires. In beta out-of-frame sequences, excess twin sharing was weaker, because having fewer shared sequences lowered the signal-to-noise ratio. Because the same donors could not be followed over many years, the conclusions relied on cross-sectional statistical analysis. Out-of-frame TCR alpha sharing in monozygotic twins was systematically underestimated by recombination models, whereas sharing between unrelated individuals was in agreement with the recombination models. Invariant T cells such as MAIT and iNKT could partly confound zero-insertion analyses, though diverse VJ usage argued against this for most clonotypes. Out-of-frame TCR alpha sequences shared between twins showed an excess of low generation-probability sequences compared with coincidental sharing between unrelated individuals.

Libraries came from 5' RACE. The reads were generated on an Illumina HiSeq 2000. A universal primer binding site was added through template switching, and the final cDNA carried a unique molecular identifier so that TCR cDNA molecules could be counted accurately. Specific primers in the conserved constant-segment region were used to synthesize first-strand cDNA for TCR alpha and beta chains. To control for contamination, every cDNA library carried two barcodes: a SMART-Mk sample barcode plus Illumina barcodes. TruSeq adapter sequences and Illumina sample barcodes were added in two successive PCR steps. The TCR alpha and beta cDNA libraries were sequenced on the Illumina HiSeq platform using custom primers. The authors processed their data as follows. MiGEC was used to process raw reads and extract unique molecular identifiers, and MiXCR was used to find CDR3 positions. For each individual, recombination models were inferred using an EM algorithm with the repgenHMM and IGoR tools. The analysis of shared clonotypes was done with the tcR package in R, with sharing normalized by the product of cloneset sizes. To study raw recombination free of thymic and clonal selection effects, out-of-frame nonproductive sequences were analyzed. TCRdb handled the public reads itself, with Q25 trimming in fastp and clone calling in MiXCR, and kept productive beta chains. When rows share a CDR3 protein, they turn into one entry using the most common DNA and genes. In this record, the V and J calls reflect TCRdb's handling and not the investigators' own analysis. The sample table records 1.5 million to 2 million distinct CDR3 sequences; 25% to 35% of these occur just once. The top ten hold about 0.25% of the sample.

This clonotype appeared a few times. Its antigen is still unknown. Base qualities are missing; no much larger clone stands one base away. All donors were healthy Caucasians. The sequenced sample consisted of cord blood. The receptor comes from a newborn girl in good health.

The DNA sequence is TGCAGTGCTAGGGCAGCGGGGCTCACAGATACGCAGTATTTT. This codes for CSARAAGLTDTQYF. This chain joins TRBV20-1 to TRBJ2-3; 7 bases in the junction line up with TRBD2. For this chain, trimming is 3 bases at the V end and 2 bases at the J end, and the number of junction bases without a gene match is 5. Reading from cysteine to phenylalanine, the CDR3 counts 14 amino acids. Only the CDR3 portion is preserved as DNA: 42 bases, with reading frame beginning at the first base. CDR1 and CDR2 were assigned from the germline V gene (reference sequence) as DFQATT and SNEGSKA.